This TCR beta chain appears in the sequencing data of a study of human T cells and chemical hapten exposure. Individual cDNA molecules in this library carried unique molecular identifiers. Via MiXCR, TCRdb re-called the RACE reads, giving one row per CDR3 protein. The repertoire has a few hundred thousand distinct CDR3 sequences, around 5.5% of them found once; the top ten carry over 7%. The germline V and J ends were trimmed by 5 bases and 7 bases, with 12 bases remaining between them. The CDR3 length is 12 residues. From germline, CDR1 is MNHNY and CDR2 SVGAGI (reference sequence). This clonotype was counted a few times. Described time point: pre-sensitization, week 0. Treatment defined: therapeutic diphenylcyclopropenone sensitization with weekly scalp DPC.

The sequence was collected from a woman between 18 and 30 years old with alopecia areata. Some clones in this sample may be carry-over from other donors' samples. This sequence joins TRBV6-6 and TRBJ2-7, with D possibly matching TRBD1 (5 bases). The sample in question was whole blood, obtained in connection with sensitization to the hapten diphenylcyclopropenone (DPC). Here the CDR3 DNA reads TGTGCCAGCAGTCGACAGAACTGGGAGCAGTACTTC. This translates into CASSRQNWEQYF.